Below are 12 T cell receptor beta chains sequenced from a single sample in a study of cytomegalovirus exposure and HLA in healthy donors. This PCR relied on a set of 60 Vbeta primers and 13 Jbeta primers. Measured with immunoSEQ multiplex PCR; TCRdb has only the in-frame clones, and not every one. This sample has around 150,000 clones, with 77% found just once. Sequencing was performed on PBMCs. The receptor set was obtained from a woman aged 40 to 50 in good health and CMV-seropositive.

The chain is built from TRBV6-5 and TRBJ1-2; possibly TRBD1 for D (6 bases). Trimming took off 6 bases at V and 7 bases at J, with 12 bases between the two ends. Germline loops: CDR1 MNHEY, CDR2 SVGAGI. The CDR3 extends over 12 amino acids. The CDR3 DNA sequence: TGTGCCAGCAGCACCCCAGGGGTTGGCTACACCTTC. It is translated as CASSTPGVGYTF.

The genes are TRBV19 and TRBJ1-2, with 7 nucleotides matching TRBD1. Germline CDR1 reads LNHDA; CDR2 reads SQIVND (reference sequence). The trim removed 2 bases at V and 7 bases at J, leaving 4 bases unmatched. There are 13 residues in the CDR3. CDR3 sequence: CASSINTGVGYTF. The CDR3 coding sequence is TGTGCCAGTAGTATAAACACAGGGGTTGGCTACACCTTC. Together with reference TRBV19 and TRBJ1-2, the CDR3 gives the full variable domain: DGGITQSPKYLFRKEGQNVTLSCEQNLNHDAMYWYRQDPGQGLRLIYYSQIVNDFQKGDIAEGYSVSREKKESFPLTVTSAQKNPTAFYLCASSINTGVGYTFGSGTRLTVV.

The chain employs TRBV4-1 and TRBJ2-7; TRBD1 might be the D (5 bases). The CDR3 has 14 residues. V was shortened by 0 bases and J by 4 bases, with 10 bases between the two germline ends. Germline lookup yields CDR1 MGHRA and CDR2 YSYEKL. The CDR3 region is CASSQDLGAYEQYF. CDR3 DNA sequence: TGCGCCAGCAGCCAAGACCTAGGGGCTTACGAGCAGTACTTC.

The V call is TRBV10-3, the J call TRBJ2-7; 8 bases match TRBD1. CDR1 is ENHRY and CDR2 is SYGVKD in the germline V gene. V lost 6 bases, J lost 2 bases, and 6 bases stayed unmatched. CDR3 length: 14 residues. Written as DNA, the CDR3 is TGTGCCATCAGCCCCGGACAGGGTACCTACGAGCAGTACTTC. It encodes CAISPGQGTYEQYF.

This clone was recorded only once. The V and J genes are TRBV28 and TRBJ2-1; TRBD2 matches at 12 bases. CDR1 is MDHEN and CDR2 is SYDVKM in the germline V gene. This CDR3 is 19 amino acids long. V trimming: 3 bases; J trimming: 7 bases; junction bases outside the gene matches: 16. CDR3 residues: CASSFFAASGGAVDNEQFF. The CDR3 bases are TGTGCCAGCAGTTTTTTCGCGGCTAGCGGGGGGGCGGTCGATAATGAGCAGTTCTTC.

The chain carries TRBV5-4 and TRBJ2-5; D perhaps matches TRBD2 (5 bases). With 1 base removed from V and 0 bases from J, the gap between germline ends came to 16 bases. Germline lookup yields CDR1 SGHNT and CDR2 YYREEE (reference sequence). This CDR3 region has 17 residues. CDR3 region: CASSLSLTSGHQETQYF. The CDR3 DNA sequence: TGTGCCAGCAGCTTGTCACTCACCAGCGGACACCAAGAGACCCAGTACTTC.

V gene TRBV5-1 combines with J gene TRBJ2-7; no clear D gene. Trimming took off 0 bases at V and 2 bases at J, with 9 bases between the two ends. CDR3 size: 14 residues. CDR1 is SGHRS, CDR2 YFSETQ, per germline. The CDR3 sequence is CASSLGDSTYEQYF. DNA for the CDR3: TGCGCCAGCAGCTTGGGAGACTCAACCTACGAGCAGTACTTC.

This rearrangement joins TRBV7-9 to TRBJ1-5; 8 bases agree with TRBD1. The length of the CDR3 is 17 residues. CDR1 and CDR2 from the germline V gene are SEHNR and FQNEAQ (reference sequence). The V gene end was trimmed by 5 bases and the J gene end by 7 bases; junction bases not matched to a gene: 16. Here the CDR3 DNA reads TGTGCCAGCAGCACTACAGAGACCGGACAGGGAACGCAGCCCCAGCATTTT. Its protein is CASSTTETGQGTQPQHF. The variable domain in full, with the rest retrieved from reference TRBV7-9 and TRBJ1-5, is DTGVSQNPRHKITKRGQNVTFRCDPISEHNRLYWYRQTLGQGPEFLTYFQNEAQLEKSRLLSDRFSAERPKGSFSTLEIQRTEQGDSAMYLCASSTTETGQGTQPQHFGDGTRLSIL.

The genes are TRBV5-1 and TRBJ2-5; D possibly corresponds to TRBD2 (7 bases). CDR1 is SGHRS, CDR2 YFSETQ, per germline. The CDR3 covers 16 residues. V was shortened by 3 bases and J by 4 bases, with 19 bases between the two germline ends. The chain's CDR3 is CASSSSLSGGPETQYF. For the CDR3, the DNA is TGCGCCAGCAGCTCCTCTTTGTCGGGGGGCCCAGAGACCCAGTACTTC. Combining the CDR3 with reference TRBV5-1 and TRBJ2-5 gives the whole variable domain KAGVTQTPRYLIKTRGQQVTLSCSPISGHRSVSWYQQTPGQGLQFLFEYFSETQRNKGNFPGRFSGRQFSNSRSEMNVSTLELGDSALYLCASSSSLSGGPETQYFGPGTRLLVL.

Only a few counts were recorded for this clone. The V gene is TRBV5-1, the J gene TRBJ1-1, with D possibly being TRBD1 (6 bases). Trimming pared 1 base from V and 5 bases from J, leaving 12 bases between. Germline loops: CDR1 SGHRS, CDR2 YFSETQ. CDR3 length equals 14 residues. The CDR3 loop is CASSLLGGWTEAFF. Written as DNA, the CDR3 is TGCGCCAGCAGCTTGTTAGGGGGTTGGACTGAAGCTTTCTTT.

The gene calls are TRBV21-1 and TRBJ2-6; the D call of TRBD1 is as the table states it, not checked on the DNA. TRBV21-1 is a pseudogene locus. The CDR3 sequence is 18 residues long. The CDR3 is CASSLGHRNTSGANVLTF. CDR3 bases: TGTGCCAGCAGCCTGGGCCACAGGAATACCTCTGGGGCCAACGTCCTGACTTTC.

The rearrangement uses TRBV9 and TRBJ2-3, with TRBD2 matching 11 bases. The CDR3 length is 16 residues. V shed 6 bases and J 1 base; nucleotides not matched to a gene: 7. The germline gives CDR1 SGDLS, CDR2 YYNGEE. CDR3 in amino acids: CASTPAGLAGTDTQYF. DNA of the CDR3: TGTGCCAGCACTCCGGCGGGACTAGCGGGCACAGATACGCAGTATTTT.